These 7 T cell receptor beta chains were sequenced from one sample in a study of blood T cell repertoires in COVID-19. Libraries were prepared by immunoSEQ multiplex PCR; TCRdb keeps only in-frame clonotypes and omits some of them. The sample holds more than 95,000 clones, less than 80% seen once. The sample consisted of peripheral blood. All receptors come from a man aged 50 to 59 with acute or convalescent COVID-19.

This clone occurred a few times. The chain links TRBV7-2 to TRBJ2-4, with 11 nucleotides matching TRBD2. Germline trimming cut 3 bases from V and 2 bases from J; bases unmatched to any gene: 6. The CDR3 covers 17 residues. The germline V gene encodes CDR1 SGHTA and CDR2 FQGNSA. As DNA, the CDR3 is TGTGCCAGCAGCTTCCTAGCGGGGGGCTGGTCCAAAAACATTCAGTACTTC. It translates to CASSFLAGGWSKNIQYF.

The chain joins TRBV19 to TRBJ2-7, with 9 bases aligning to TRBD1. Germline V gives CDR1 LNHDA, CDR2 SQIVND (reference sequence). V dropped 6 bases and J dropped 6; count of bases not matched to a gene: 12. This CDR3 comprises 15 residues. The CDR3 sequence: CASSKTGGFRSEQYF. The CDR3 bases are TGTGCCAGTAGCAAAACAGGGGGCTTTAGGAGCGAGCAGTACTTC. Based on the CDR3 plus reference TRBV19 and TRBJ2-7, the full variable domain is DGGITQSPKYLFRKEGQNVTLSCEQNLNHDAMYWYRQDPGQGLRLIYYSQIVNDFQKGDIAEGYSVSREKKESFPLTVTSAQKNPTAFYLCASSKTGGFRSEQYFGPGTRLTVT.

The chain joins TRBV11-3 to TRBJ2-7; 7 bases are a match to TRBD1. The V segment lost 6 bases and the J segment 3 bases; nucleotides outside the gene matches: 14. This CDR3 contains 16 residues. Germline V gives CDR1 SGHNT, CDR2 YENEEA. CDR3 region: CASRSLGTAHDYEQYF. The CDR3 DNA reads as TGTGCCAGCAGGAGCCTTGGGACAGCCCACGACTACGAGCAGTACTTC. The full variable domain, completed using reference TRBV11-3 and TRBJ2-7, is EAGVVQSPRYKIIEKKQPVAFWCNPISGHNTLYWYLQNLGQGPELLIRYENEEAVDDSQLPKDRFSAERLKGVDSTLKIQPAELGDSAVYLCASRSLGTAHDYEQYFGPGTRLTVT.

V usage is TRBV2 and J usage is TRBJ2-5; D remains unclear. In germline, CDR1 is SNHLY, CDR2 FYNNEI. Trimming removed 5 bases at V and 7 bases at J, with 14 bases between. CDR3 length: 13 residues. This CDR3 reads CASSPELDGTQYF. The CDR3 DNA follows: TGTGCCAGCAGTCCAGAGCTAGATGGGACCCAGTACTTC.

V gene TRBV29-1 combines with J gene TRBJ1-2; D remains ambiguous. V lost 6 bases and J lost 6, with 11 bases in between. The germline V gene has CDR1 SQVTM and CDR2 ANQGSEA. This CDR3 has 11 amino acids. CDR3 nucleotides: TGCAGCGTCGGGAAGAGCGATGGCTACACCTTC. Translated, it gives CSVGKSDGYTF.

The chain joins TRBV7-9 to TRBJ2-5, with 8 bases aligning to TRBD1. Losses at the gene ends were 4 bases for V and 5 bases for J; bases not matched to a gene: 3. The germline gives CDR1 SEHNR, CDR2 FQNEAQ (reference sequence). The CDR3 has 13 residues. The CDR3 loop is CASSSRGPETQYF. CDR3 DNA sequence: TGTGCCAGCAGCTCCAGGGGGCCGGAGACCCAGTACTTC.

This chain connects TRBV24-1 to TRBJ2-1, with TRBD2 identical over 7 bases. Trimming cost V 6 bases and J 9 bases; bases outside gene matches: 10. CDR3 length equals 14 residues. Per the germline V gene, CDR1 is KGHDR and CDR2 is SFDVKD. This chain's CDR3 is CATSSERDGAEQFF. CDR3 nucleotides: TGTGCCACCAGTAGCGAGCGGGATGGCGCTGAGCAGTTCTTC.